The next 18 T cell receptor beta chains were all read from a single sample in a study of blood T cell repertoires in COVID-19. The protocol was immunoSEQ multiplex PCR, while the TCRdb copy is restricted to in-frame clones and leaves out a portion. Seen here are 190,000 or so clones, roughly 87% observed once, and the top ten hold 10%. Sequencing was carried out using PBMCs or T cells enriched from blood (not recorded which). The receptors stem from a man between 18 and 35 years old with acute COVID-19.

The J gene is TRBJ1-2, the V gene TRBV19; D gene ambiguous. In germline, CDR1 is LNHDA, CDR2 SQIVND (reference sequence). This CDR3 has 14 residues. Trimming pared 5 bases from V and 4 bases from J, leaving 14 bases between. The CDR3 region is CASSGDGGLYGYTF. DNA for the CDR3: TGTGCCAGTAGTGGCGATGGCGGACTCTATGGCTACACCTTC.

The chain carries TRBV5-5 and TRBJ1-1, with 8 bases lining up with TRBD1. In germline, CDR1 is SGHKS, CDR2 YYEKEE (reference sequence). The length of the CDR3 is 12 residues. After removal of 0 bases from V and 8 bases from J, the junction contained 0 bases not matched to a gene. The CDR3 spells CASSLAGGEAFF. The CDR3 DNA follows: TGTGCCAGCAGCTTGGCAGGGGGCGAAGCTTTCTTT.

This chain connects TRBV28 to TRBJ2-1; D is perhaps TRBD1 (6 bases). Trimming removed 7 bases from V and 5 bases from J, with 18 bases in between. Germline CDR1 and CDR2: MDHEN and SYDVKM. This CDR3 comprises 15 residues. The CDR3 sequence is CASTHREWKNNEQFF. CDR3 in DNA: TGTGCCAGCACCCACAGGGAATGGAAGAACAATGAGCAGTTCTTC.

V usage is TRBV14 and J usage is TRBJ2-5, with a possible D match to TRBD1 (6 bases). V was trimmed by 4 bases and J by 1 base, leaving 19 bases between them. The length of the CDR3 is 17 residues. Germline CDR1 and CDR2: SGHDN and FVKESK. CDR3 amino acids: CASSPLLGQHSQETQYF. For the CDR3, the DNA is TGTGCCAGCAGCCCCCTTCTAGGACAGCATTCCCAAGAGACCCAGTACTTC.

This chain joins TRBV5-5 and TRBJ2-2; maybe TRBD1 (6 bases). Trimming cost V 4 bases and J 4 bases, with 20 bases left between them. CDR3 length equals 17 residues. Looked up from germline, CDR1 is SGHKS and CDR2 is YYEKEE (reference sequence). CDR3 bases: TGTGCCAGCAGCCCCACCTGGACAGAGATTGCCACCGGGGAGCTGTTTTTT. It codes for CASSPTWTEIATGELFF.

The rearrangement joins TRBV4-3 to TRBJ1-1; maybe TRBD1 (5 bases). The CDR3 loop spans 14 amino acids. V lost 7 bases and J 3 bases, leaving 15 bases between the germline ends. Germline CDR1 and CDR2: LGHNA and YSLEER. CDR3 sequence (DNA): TGCGCCAGCAAACCAGGGATAAGAGACACTGAAGCTTTCTTT. Translating gives CASKPGIRDTEAFF.

This sequence joins TRBV7-2 and TRBJ2-7, with 7 positions matching TRBD2. V shed 5 bases and J 6 bases; nucleotides not matched to a gene: 13. The CDR3 covers 15 residues. Germline-derived CDR1 and CDR2 are SGHTA and FQGNSA. The CDR3 loop is CASSRRAGAVSEQYF. CDR3 bases: TGTGCCAGCAGCCGCCGCGCGGGAGCGGTTTCCGAGCAGTACTTC.

This clone was counted only a few times. The gene calls are TRBV7-8 and TRBJ1-5; D call uncertain. The length of the CDR3 is 16 residues. V was clipped by 2 bases and J by 2 bases, with 13 bases between them. The germline gives CDR1 SGHVS, CDR2 FQNEAQ. The CDR3 bases are TGTGCCAGCAGCTTATTGGAGGGCCTCGGCAATCAGCCCCAGCATTTT. Residues: CASSLLEGLGNQPQHF.

The chain combines TRBV27 with TRBJ2-7; 8 bases align to TRBD2. Germline V gene sequence: CDR1 MNHEY, CDR2 SMNVEV (reference sequence). The CDR3 totals 14 residues. With 2 bases clipped from V and 5 bases from J, the junction kept 5 bases outside the gene matches. The CDR3, as DNA: TGTGCCAGCAGTTTAGGGGGACTAGTGCACGAGCAGTACTTC. Translated, it gives CASSLGGLVHEQYF.

This sequence joins TRBV27 and TRBJ1-6; TRBD1 aligns across 8 bases. Trimming at V came to 3 bases and at J to 9 bases, leaving 13 bases not matched to a gene. The CDR3 is 17 residues long. The germline V gene has CDR1 MNHEY and CDR2 SMNVEV (reference sequence). The CDR3 nucleotides read TGTGCCAGCAGTTTGTCTGGACAGGGTGCGTGGATTTCACCCCTCCACTTT. Translated: CASSLSGQGAWISPLHF.

This chain joins TRBV28 and TRBJ1-1; 8 bases match TRBD1. Trimming cost V 4 bases and J 0 bases; bases outside gene matches: 7. This CDR3 has 16 amino acids. The germline CDR1 and CDR2 sequences are MDHEN and SYDVKM. The CDR3 sequence is CASSSLTGAMNTEAFF. CDR3 sequence (DNA): TGTGCCAGCAGTTCCCTGACAGGGGCTATGAACACTGAAGCTTTCTTT.

V and J are TRBV2 and TRBJ2-2; TRBD2 is a possible D gene (5 bases). V was clipped by 8 bases and J by 2 bases, with 9 bases between them. The CDR3 loop spans 13 amino acids. The V gene's germline CDR1 is SNHLY and CDR2 FYNNEI. DNA of the CDR3: TGTGCCAGCGAGGGAGCCAACACCGGGGAGCTGTTTTTT. Translated: CASEGANTGELFF.

This clone was seen a few times. The chain recombines TRBV7-8 with TRBJ1-1; TRBD1 matches at 7 bases. CDR1 and CDR2 from the germline V gene are SGHVS and FQNEAQ. The trim removed 5 bases at V and 1 base at J, leaving 10 bases unmatched. The CDR3 sequence is 16 residues long. The CDR3 DNA sequence: TGTGCCAGCAGCCCTTCGAGGACAGGAGGGAACACTGAAGCTTTCTTT. It translates to CASSPSRTGGNTEAFF.

The V gene is TRBV30, the J gene TRBJ2-3; 12 bases line up with TRBD2. This CDR3 has 16 residues. V lost 2 bases and J lost 2; bases outside the gene matches: 5. Germline V CDR1 and CDR2: GTSNPN, SVGIG (reference sequence). This CDR3 reads CAWSPGLAGSTDTQYF. The CDR3 nucleotides are TGTGCCTGGAGTCCGGGACTAGCGGGTTCCACAGATACGCAGTATTTT. Full variable domain (rest looked up from reference TRBV30 and TRBJ2-3): SQTIHQWPATLVQPVGSPLSLECTVEGTSNPNLYWYRQAAGRGLQLLFYSVGIGQISSEVPQNLSASRPQDRQFILSSKKLLLSDSGFYLCAWSPGLAGSTDTQYFGPGTRLTVL.

V gene TRBV10-3 combines with J gene TRBJ1-2, with 7 nucleotides matching TRBD1. Germline CDR1 reads ENHRY; CDR2 reads SYGVKD. The CDR3 is made up of 13 amino acids. The V gene end was trimmed by 8 bases and the J gene end by 4 bases; junction bases not matched to a gene: 7. The CDR3 coding sequence is TGTGCCATCGACGAGGCAGGGGGCTATGGCTACACCTTC. Residues: CAIDEAGGYGYTF.

In its sample, this clone was seen once. The germline gene is not matched at one end of the junction; a read error may be the cause. The J gene is TRBJ2-3, the V gene TRBV5-1, with 10 bases matching TRBD1. The CDR3 is 16 amino acids. CDR1 and CDR2 (germline): SGHRS, YFSETQ. CDR3 sequence reads: CASTLWGTGGTDTQYF. The CDR3 nucleotides read TGCGCCAGCACCTTGTGGGGGACAGGGGGCACAGATACGCAGTATTTT.

The genes are TRBV5-4 and TRBJ1-5; tentatively, D is TRBD1 (5 bases). Germline lookup yields CDR1 SGHNT and CDR2 YYREEE (reference sequence). This CDR3 is 15 amino acids long. V was shortened by 0 bases and J by 3 bases, with 10 bases between the two germline ends. Written as DNA, the CDR3 is TGTGCCAGCAGCTTGGGGGGGGATCTCAATCAGCCCCAGCATTTT. It codes for CASSLGGDLNQPQHF. Filled out from reference TRBV5-4 and TRBJ1-5, the complete variable domain reads ETGVTQSPTHLIKTRGQQVTLRCSSQSGHNTVSWYQQALGQGPQFIFQYYREEENGRGNFPPRFSGLQFPNYSSELNVNALELDDSALYLCASSLGGDLNQPQHFGDGTRLSIL.

The rearrangement links TRBV5-4 to TRBJ2-7, with a tentative D call TRBD1 (6 bases). The V gene's germline CDR1 is SGHNT and CDR2 YYREEE (reference sequence). The CDR3 has 14 amino acids. Trimming removed 4 bases from V and 5 bases from J, with 16 bases in between. CDR3 coding DNA: TGTGCCAGCAGCCCGCTAACAGGGACCCACGAGCAGTACTTC. Its protein is CASSPLTGTHEQYF.